This is a list of T cell receptor beta chains from one sample in a study of neurological immune-mediated disorders. MiXCR, run by TCRdb on the 5' RACE reads, gives a single entry per CDR3 protein. The repertoire holds tens of thousands of distinct CDR3 sequences, with 17% as singletons. The sequenced sample consisted of CD8+ T cells from blood. These TCRs come from a woman aged 18-30 years with multiple sclerosis. Both conserved end residues are part of each CDR3. Fields, in order: V gene, D gene, clone size, J gene, CDR3 DNA, CDR3 protein. D genes are given only for firm matches. Not every row has a clone size; where given, it reads once, few, many or a size class.

>TRBV5-5|NA|many|TRBJ2-5
TGTGCCAGCAGCTTGCTCTTCGGGAGGGGGCCAGAGACCCAGTACTTC
CASSLLFGRGPETQYF
>TRBV21-1|NA|NA|TRBJ2-3
TGTGCCAGCAGCAATGGCCCCAGGGGGACTTGCACAGATACGCAGTATTTT
CASSNGPRGTCTDTQYF
>TRBV7-9|NA|many|TRBJ1-2
TGTGCCAGCAGCTTAGACCGCAGGGTCGGCTATGGCTACACCTTC
CASSLDRRVGYGYTF
>TRBV27|NA|many|TRBJ2-1
TGTGCCAGCAGTTACAAGACAAGCTACAATGAGCAGTTCTTC
CASSYKTSYNEQFF
>TRBV10-3|TRBD2|many|TRBJ2-3
TGTGCCATCCGGAGACTAGCGGGGGACTTCGAGACAGATACGCAGTATTTT
CAIRRLAGDFETDTQYF
>TRBV5-6|TRBD1|many|TRBJ2-1
TGTGCCAGCAGCTTGGGGACAGGGAACCTCAATGAGCAGTTCTTC
CASSLGTGNLNEQFF
>TRBV20-1|NA|many|TRBJ2-1
TGCAGTGCTTCCCCCTTGGAGGCCGTCTCCTACAATGAGCAGTTCTTC
CSASPLEAVSYNEQFF
>TRBV7-9|NA|many|TRBJ1-4
TGTGCCAGCAGCCATCCGGGACAACCGAATGAAAAACTGTTTTTT
CASSHPGQPNEKLFF
>TRBV19|NA|many|TRBJ1-2
TGTGCCAGTAGTCTTAATAGGGACTTCCTCTTC
CASSLNRDFLF
>TRBV19|NA|many|TRBJ2-2
TGTGCCAGTAGTAGGGGGACGGCGAACACCGGGGAGCTGTTTTTT
CASSRGTANTGELFF
>TRBV24-1|NA|many|TRBJ1-1
TGTGCCACCAGTGACAGGGGTGTCAACGCTGAAGCTTTCTTT
CATSDRGVNAEAFF
>TRBV7-8|TRBD2|many|TRBJ2-2
TGTGCCAGCAGCTTATTAGGCGGGAGAGGCACCGGGGAGCTGTTTTTT
CASSLLGGRGTGELFF
>TRBV10-3|TRBD2|few|TRBJ2-7
TGTGCCATCAGTGCCCGGGGGGACGAGCAGTACTTC
CAISARGDEQYF
>TRBV29-1|NA|NA|TRBJ2-6
TGCAGCGTTGAAATCCGGAGCTCTGGGGCCAACGTCCTGACTTTC
CSVEIRSSGANVLTF
>TRBV28|TRBD1|medium-sized|TRBJ1-4
TGTGCCAGCAGTCGCGACAGGGCTTATAATGAAAAACTGTTTTTT
CASSRDRAYNEKLFF
>TRBV28|NA|many|TRBJ2-3
TGTGCCAGCAGTCCCCTTTGGGGGACAGATACGCAGTATTTT
CASSPLWGTDTQYF
>TRBV29-1|NA|many|TRBJ1-2
TGCAGCGTCGTTGAGGCAGGGGCAACTAGCGGCTACACCTTC
CSVVEAGATSGYTF
>TRBV6-5|NA|many|TRBJ1-5
TGTGCCAGCAGTTACCGACCACCCTCGAAAAGGTTTAGCAATCAGCCCCAGCATTTT
CASSYRPPSKRFSNQPQHF
>TRBV4-3|TRBD1|NA|TRBJ2-3
TGCGCCAGCAGCCAAGAGATAGGGCAGGGGGCAGATACGCAGTATTTT
CASSQEIGQGADTQYF
>TRBV5-3|NA|medium-sized|TRBJ1-5
TGTGCCAGAAGCCGGGAATGCAATCAGCCCCAGCATTTT
CARSRECNQPQHF
>TRBV5-1|NA|NA|TRBJ2-1
TGCGCCAGCAGCTTGGTCCCGACGGGGATCTCCTACAATGAGCAGTTCTTC
CASSLVPTGISYNEQFF
>TRBV29-1|TRBD1|many|TRBJ2-6
TGCAGCGTTGATGACAGGGCGGCTGGGGCCAACGTCCTGACTTTC
CSVDDRAAGANVLTF
>TRBV7-8|NA|many|TRBJ2-6
TGTGCCAGCAGCACCCTTTTCGCTAGGGAATTTGGGGCCAACGTCCTGACTTTC
CASSTLFAREFGANVLTF
>TRBV10-1|TRBD2|medium-sized|TRBJ2-3
TGCGCCAGCAGTGATGGCGGGACTAGCGGCACAGATACGCAGTATTTT
CASSDGGTSGTDTQYF
>TRBV4-3|TRBD2|many|TRBJ2-1
TGCGCCAGCAGCCAACTAGCCAGCGGGAGGGGAAGCTCCTACAATGAGCAGTTCTTC
CASSQLASGRGSSYNEQFF
>TRBV7-9|NA|many|TRBJ2-5
TGTGCCAGCAGCGACACTACGGGGGGCCGAGAGACCCAGTACTTC
CASSDTTGGRETQYF
>TRBV12-3/TRBV12-4|NA|many|TRBJ2-3
TGTGCCAGCAGTCCCGTAGGCGGAGAGAAGGATACGCAGTATTTT
CASSPVGGEKDTQYF
>TRBV4-3|TRBD2|many|TRBJ2-2
TGTGCCAGCAGCCAAGATTTGTGGCTAGCGGGAGAATTAGGGGAGCTGTTTTTT
CASSQDLWLAGELGELFF
>TRBV5-1|NA|many|TRBJ2-2
TGCGCCAGCAGCCCCGAAGGAAGGACGAACACCGGGGAGCTGTTTTTT
CASSPEGRTNTGELFF
>TRBV29-1|NA|many|TRBJ1-3
TGCAGCGTTGTCTCTGGAAACACCATATATTTT
CSVVSGNTIYF
>TRBV5-6|TRBD1|many|TRBJ2-5
TGTGCCAGCAGCACAGACAGGGGAGAGACCCAGTACTTC
CASSTDRGETQYF
>TRBV7-9|TRBD1|NA|TRBJ2-1
TGTGCCAGCAGCTCCACACAGGACAGGGCCTACAATGAGCAGTTCTTC
CASSSTQDRAYNEQFF
>TRBV7-9|TRBD2|few|TRBJ2-3
TGTGCCAGCAGCTTTCCTACTAGCGGGCATAGCACAGATACGCAGTATTTT
CASSFPTSGHSTDTQYF
>TRBV6-2/TRBV6-3|NA|NA|TRBJ1-4
TGTGCCAGCAGTTACTCATCGGGGACGGGCGAAAAACTGTTTTTT
CASSYSSGTGEKLFF
>TRBV11-2|NA|NA|TRBJ2-2
TGTGCCAGCAGATCGTCTAACACCGGGGAGCTGTTTTTT
CASRSSNTGELFF
>TRBV29-1|NA|many|TRBJ2-4
TGCAGCGTTGGGATGGCAGCTTTAGCCAAAAACATTCAGTACTTC
CSVGMAALAKNIQYF
>TRBV5-8|TRBD2|many|TRBJ2-1
TGTGCCAGCAGCTTTGGCTCGGGGGGATACAATGAGCAGTTCTTC
CASSFGSGGYNEQFF
>TRBV2|TRBD1|few|TRBJ1-5
TGTGCCAGCAGGTGGACAGGGGGTAATCAGCCCCAGCATTTT
CASRWTGGNQPQHF
>TRBV4-3|NA|NA|TRBJ2-2
TGCGCCAGCAGCCAAGGTCCTACGGGAGCCGGGGAGCTGTTTTTT
CASSQGPTGAGELFF
>TRBV28|TRBD2|NA|TRBJ2-1
TGTGCCAGCAGCGAATTGGAGGGACTAAACCTTTGGGAGCAGTTCTTC
CASSELEGLNLWEQFF
>TRBV9|NA|NA|TRBJ2-4
TGTGCCAGCAGCCCATCCGGGGTACCCAAAAACATTCAGTACTTC
CASSPSGVPKNIQYF